This TCR beta chain was observed in a study of regulatory T cells in long-lasting Graves disease. iRepertoire HTBI primers and Arm-PCR of CDR3 regions built TCR beta libraries. TCRdb redid the calling of the multiplex PCR reads with MiXCR, one entry per CDR3 protein. The sample includes over 300,000 distinct CDR3 sequences, around a sixth of them seen just once. The CDR3 extends over 13 amino acids. Per germline, CDR1 SQVTM and CDR2 ANQGSEA. The trim removed 2 bases at V and 4 bases at J, leaving 4 bases unmatched. Time point of the sample: newly diagnosed GD, antithyroid drugs for less than 3 months. The TCR library was made from RNA that had been extracted from PBMCs in TRIzol.

The TCR comes from a female donor with Graves disease. Sequenced material: peripheral blood mononuclear cells (PBMCs), taken at new diagnosis, from a patient treated with antithyroid drugs. V is TRBV29-1 and J is TRBJ1-1; 7 bases line up with TRBD1. The CDR3 is CSVEIAGGTEAFF. The CDR3 DNA sequence: TGCAGCGTTGAAATTGCAGGGGGCACTGAAGCTTTCTTT.